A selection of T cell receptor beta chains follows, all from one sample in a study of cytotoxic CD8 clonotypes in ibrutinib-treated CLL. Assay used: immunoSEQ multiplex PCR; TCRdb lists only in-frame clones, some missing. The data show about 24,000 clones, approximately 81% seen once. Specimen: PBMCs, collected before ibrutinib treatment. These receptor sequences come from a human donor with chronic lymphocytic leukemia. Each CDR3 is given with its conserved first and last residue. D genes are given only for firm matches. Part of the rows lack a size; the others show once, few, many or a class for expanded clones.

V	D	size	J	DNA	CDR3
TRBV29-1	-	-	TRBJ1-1	TGCAGCGTCGTGCTTAAGAGGGGCACTGAAGCTTTCTTT	CSVVLKRGTEAFF
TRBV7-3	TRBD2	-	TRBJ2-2	TGTGCCAGCAGCCTGACTAGCGCTACCGGGGAGCTGTTTTTT	CASSLTSATGELFF
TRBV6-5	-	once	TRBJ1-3	TGTGCCAGCAGTCCAAGGATCTCTGGAAACACCATATATTTT	CASSPRISGNTIYF
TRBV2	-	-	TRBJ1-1	TGTGCCAGCAGTGAAGCGCACACTGAAGCTTTCTTT	CASSEAHTEAFF
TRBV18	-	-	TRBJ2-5	TGTGCCAGCTCACCACCGTCCGAGACCCAGTACTTC	CASSPPSETQYF
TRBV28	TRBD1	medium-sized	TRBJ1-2	TGTGCCAGCAGTTTTGGGGACAGCTATGGCTACACCTTC	CASSFGDSYGYTF
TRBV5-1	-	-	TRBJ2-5	TGCGCCAGCAGCTTAATCGGTAGAAGGGAGGAGACCCAGTACTTC	CASSLIGRREETQYF
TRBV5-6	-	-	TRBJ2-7	TGTGCCAGCACTGTAACTAACGGGGGAGTTTACGAGCAGTACTTC	CASTVTNGGVYEQYF
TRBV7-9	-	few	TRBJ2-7	TGTGCCAGCAGCTTGCGGGAAAGCTCCTACGAGCAGTACTTC	CASSLRESSYEQYF
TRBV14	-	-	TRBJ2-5	TGTGCCAGCAGCCAAGGGACCCAAGAGACCCAGTACTTC	CASSQGTQETQYF
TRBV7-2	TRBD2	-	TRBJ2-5	TGTGCCAGCAGCCCGGGACTACTCGAGACCCAGTACTTC	CASSPGLLETQYF
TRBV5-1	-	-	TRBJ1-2	TGCGCCAGCAGCTTGGGCGGCGACTATTCTAACTATGGCTACACCTTC	CASSLGGDYSNYGYTF
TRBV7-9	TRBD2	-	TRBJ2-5	TGTGCCAGCAGCTTACCGGGACTAGCCGGTGTGGAGACCCAGTACTTC	CASSLPGLAGVETQYF
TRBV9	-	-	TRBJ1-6	TGTGCCAGCAGCCCCGAGATTAATTCACCCCTCCACTTT	CASSPEINSPLHF
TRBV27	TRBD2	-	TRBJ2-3	TGTGCCAGCCAAGTGTGGGCGGGACTAGGCACAGATACGCAGTATTTT	CASQVWAGLGTDTQYF
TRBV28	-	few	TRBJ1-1	TGTGCCAGCAGTTTCATAGGGGCCACTGAAGCTTTCTTT	CASSFIGATEAFF
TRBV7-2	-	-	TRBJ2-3	TGTGCCAGCAGCTTTACCGGGGGTGACACAGATACGCAGTATTTT	CASSFTGGDTDTQYF
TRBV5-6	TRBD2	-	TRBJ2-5	TGTGCCAGCAGCTTGGGGTTAACTACCGGGAGGCCGTTTCATGAAACCCAGTACTTC	CASSLGLTTGRPFHETQYF
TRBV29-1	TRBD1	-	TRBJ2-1	TGCAGCGTTCCCCCGGGACAGGGGGCTCATGAGCAGTTCTTC	CSVPPGQGAHEQFF
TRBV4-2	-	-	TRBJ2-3	TGTGCCAGCAGCCAAGACCCCCAGGTACCAGATACGCAGTATTTT	CASSQDPQVPDTQYF
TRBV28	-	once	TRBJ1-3	TGTGCCAGCAGTTTAGGGACAATTATATCCGGAAACACCATATATTTT	CASSLGTIISGNTIYF
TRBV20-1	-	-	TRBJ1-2	TGCAGTGCGGGGGGAGGCTATGGCTACACCTTC	CSAGGGYGYTF
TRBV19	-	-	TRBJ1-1	TGTGCCAGTAGTGTCCAGGGGCGGGGTGAAGCTTTCTTT	CASSVQGRGEAFF
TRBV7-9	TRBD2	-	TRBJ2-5	TGTGCCAGCAGCTGGGAGGGGCGGGAGACCCAGTACTTC	CASSWEGRETQYF
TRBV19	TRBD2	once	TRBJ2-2	TGTGCCAGTAATTCACCTAGCGGCACCGGGGAGCTGTTTTTT	CASNSPSGTGELFF
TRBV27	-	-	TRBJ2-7	TGTGCCAGCAAGTTCAGGGCTTTCGGGGACGAGCAGTACTTC	CASKFRAFGDEQYF
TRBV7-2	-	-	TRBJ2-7	TGTGCCAGCAGCTCCCGCGGGCAAAAGGGGGGTTACGAGCAGTACTTC	CASSSRGQKGGYEQYF
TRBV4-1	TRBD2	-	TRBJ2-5	TGCGCCAGCAGCCAAGATCGTTCACTAGCGTTGCAAGAGACCCAGTACTTC	CASSQDRSLALQETQYF
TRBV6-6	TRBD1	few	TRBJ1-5	TGTGCCAGCGGACTGGGGGGGACAGATAGCAATCAGCCCCAGCATTTT	CASGLGGTDSNQPQHF
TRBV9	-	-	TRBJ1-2	TGTGCCAGCAGCGTAGATCTCCGCAGCGGCTACACCTTC	CASSVDLRSGYTF
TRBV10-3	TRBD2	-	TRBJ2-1	TGTGCCATCAGTGAGAGGCTAGCGGGAGCCTTAGAGCAGTTCTTC	CAISERLAGALEQFF
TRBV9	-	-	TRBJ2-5	TGTGCCAGCAGCGTAGAGAGCCCAGGGGCTGGAGAGACCCAGTACTTC	CASSVESPGAGETQYF
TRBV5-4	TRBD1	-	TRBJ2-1	TGTGCCAGCAGCTTGGGAACAGGGGGCTTCTACAATGAGCAGTTCTTC	CASSLGTGGFYNEQFF